Below, 31 T cell receptor beta chains from the same sample are listed, as sequenced in a study of blood T cell repertoires in COVID-19. The table came from immunoSEQ multiplex PCR; TCRdb's copy has only in-frame clones and leaves some out. The sample shows over 300,000 clones, 85% of them seen only once. What was sequenced was peripheral blood. The source of these receptors is a human donor in a cohort sampled during active COVID-19.

The chain uses TRBV5-1 and TRBJ1-4, with D uncertain. The germline V and J ends were trimmed by 4 bases and 7 bases, with 8 bases remaining between them. CDR3 length: 12 amino acids. Germline V lookup: CDR1 SGHRS, CDR2 YFSETQ. The CDR3 protein is CASSPSGEKLFF. The DNA for the CDR3 is TGCGCCAGCAGCCCCAGTGGTGAAAAACTGTTTTTT.

The chain recombines TRBV5-1 with TRBJ1-2; D is possibly TRBD1 (6 bases). CDR1 and CDR2 from the germline V gene are SGHRS and YFSETQ. The ends were cut back, 0 bases at V and 8 bases at J, with 11 bases in the middle. The CDR3 extends over 13 amino acids. The CDR3 loop is CASSLGQVAGYTF. In DNA form, the CDR3 reads TGCGCCAGCAGCTTGGGACAGGTGGCCGGCTACACCTTC.

The rearrangement uses TRBV10-3 and TRBJ1-5; 8 bases are shared with TRBD1. CDR3 length: 15 amino acids. CDR1 is ENHRY and CDR2 is SYGVKD in the germline V gene. V lost 3 bases, J lost 5 bases, and 6 bases stayed unmatched. The CDR3 loop reads CAISDTDRVYQPQHF. DNA for the CDR3: TGTGCCATCAGTGACACGGACAGGGTATATCAGCCCCAGCATTTT.

V and J are TRBV5-4 and TRBJ1-1, with TRBD1 identical over 7 bases. This CDR3 region has 14 residues. The V and J ends lost 0 bases and 7 bases, in that order; junction bases with no gene match: 6. Germline V gene lookup returns CDR1 SGHNT and CDR2 YYREEE (reference sequence). The DNA for the CDR3 is TGTGCCAGCAGCTTGGGTCAGGGGGTCTATGAAGCTTTCTTT. It yields the protein CASSLGQGVYEAFF.

A few counts support this clone. The CDR3 bases are TGCGCCAGCAGCCCCGATAACGGGATGAACCTAGACGAGCAGTACTTC. Protein: CASSPDNGMNLDEQYF. The chain employs TRBV4-1 and TRBJ2-7; tentative D call: TRBD2 (5 bases). V lost 4 bases and J lost 5, with 21 bases in between. The CDR3 totals 16 residues. Germline CDR1 and CDR2: MGHRA and YSYEKL.

In its sample, this clone was seen once. The chain combines TRBV5-8 with TRBJ1-2; 8 bases map to TRBD1. The CDR3 runs to 15 residues. With 4 bases clipped from V and 1 base from J, the junction kept 6 bases outside the gene matches. Germline CDR1 SGHTS, CDR2 YDEGEE. The CDR3 protein is CASSPRTGNNYGYTF. The CDR3 DNA follows: TGTGCCAGCAGCCCCCGGACAGGGAATAACTATGGCTACACCTTC.

This rearrangement joins TRBV15 to TRBJ2-2; 8 bases are shared with TRBD2. CDR3 size: 17 residues. Germline V gene sequence: CDR1 LNHNV, CDR2 YYDKDF (reference sequence). The V segment lost 3 bases and the J segment 10 bases; nucleotides outside the gene matches: 16. The CDR3 DNA sequence: TGTGCCACCAGCAGGAAATCGGGGGGGCTTGGAAAGGCGGAGCTGTTTTTT. This gives the protein CATSRKSGGLGKAELFF. Using reference TRBV15 and TRBJ2-2 for the parts outside the CDR3, the full variable domain is DAMVIQNPRYQVTQFGKPVTLSCSQTLNHNVMYWYQQKSSQAPKLLFHYYDKDFNNEADTPDNFQSRRPNTSFCFLDIRSPGLGDTAMYLCATSRKSGGLGKAELFFGEGSRLTVL.

The chain combines TRBV2 with TRBJ1-2; the match to TRBD1 covers 8 bases. The ends lost 6 bases at V and 13 bases at J; junction bases unmatched: 10. The CDR3 is made up of 12 amino acids. CDR1 SNHLY and CDR2 FYNNEI come from the germline V gene. CDR3 amino acids: CASSATGGRFTF. CDR3 in DNA: TGTGCCAGCAGCGCCACAGGGGGTAGATTCACCTTC.

The V call is TRBV19, the J call TRBJ2-2, with 16 bases identical to TRBD2. Trimming at V came to 4 bases and at J to 2 bases, leaving 4 bases not matched to a gene. In germline, CDR1 is LNHDA, CDR2 SQIVND (reference sequence). The CDR3 runs to 18 residues. In nucleotides, the CDR3 is TGTGCCAGTAGTACGGGACTAGCGGGGGGGAGAAACACCGGGGAGCTGTTTTTT. It codes for CASSTGLAGGRNTGELFF.

The chain employs TRBV7-6 and TRBJ1-1, with a weak D call TRBD1 (6 bases). Trimming shortened V by 1 base and J by 4 bases, and 16 bases separated the two germline ends. Germline CDR1 is SGHVS and CDR2 is FNYEAQ. This CDR3 has 16 amino acids. The CDR3 sequence: CASSLGSLTGSTEAFF. The DNA for the CDR3 is TGTGCCAGCAGCTTAGGGAGCCTTACAGGGAGCACTGAAGCTTTCTTT.

This chain joins TRBV5-1 and TRBJ2-2, with 7 positions matching TRBD2. CDR1 is SGHRS, CDR2 YFSETQ, per germline. The junction had 3 bases not matched to a gene; V was cut back by 3 bases and J by 1 base. The CDR3 is 15 residues long. This CDR3 reads CASSWGRGNTGELFF. DNA of the CDR3: TGCGCCAGCAGCTGGGGGAGGGGGAACACCGGGGAGCTGTTTTTT. The full variable domain, in which reference TRBV5-1 and TRBJ2-2 provide the parts outside the CDR3, is KAGVTQTPRYLIKTRGQQVTLSCSPISGHRSVSWYQQTPGQGLQFLFEYFSETQRNKGNFPGRFSGRQFSNSRSEMNVSTLELGDSALYLCASSWGRGNTGELFFGEGSRLTVL.

A few counts support this clone. This sequence joins TRBV19 and TRBJ1-4; 9 bases fit TRBD1. CDR3 size: 16 residues. Germline-derived CDR1 and CDR2 are LNHDA and SQIVND (reference sequence). V was pared by 5 bases and J by 4 bases, with 8 bases of the junction left unmatched. CDR3 nucleotide sequence: TGTGCCAGTAGTCTCCTCTCGACAGGGGGTAATGAAAAACTGTTTTTT. This sequence encodes CASSLLSTGGNEKLFF.

This clone appeared a few times. This CDR3 is CASRKDRLTNEKLFF. The DNA for the CDR3 is TGTGCCAGTAGGAAAGACAGACTTACTAATGAAAAACTGTTTTTT. J is TRBJ1-4 and V is TRBV19, with D possibly matching TRBD1 (5 bases). Germline assignment: CDR1 LNHDA and CDR2 SQIVND (reference sequence). There are 15 residues in the CDR3. Trimming cost V 6 bases and J 2 bases, with 13 bases left between them.

This chain joins TRBV18 and TRBJ1-2, with D unresolved. The germline V gene encodes CDR1 KGHSH and CDR2 LQKENI. V gave up 2 bases and J gave up 8 bases, with 12 bases separating them. The CDR3 runs to 13 residues. CDR3 loop: CASSPATTWGYTF. The CDR3 coding sequence is TGTGCCAGCTCACCAGCGACGACATGGGGCTACACCTTC.

V is TRBV7-8 and J is TRBJ2-7, with D perhaps matching TRBD1 (5 bases). Trimming removed 5 bases at V and 3 bases at J, with 11 bases between. Germline loops: CDR1 SGHVS, CDR2 FQNEAQ. The CDR3 covers 13 residues. The CDR3 protein is CASSLGHLYEQYF. Written as DNA, the CDR3 is TGTGCCAGCAGCCTTGGACACCTCTACGAGCAGTACTTC.

The rearrangement links TRBV3-1 (or the pseudogene TRBV3-2) to TRBJ1-4; tentative D call: TRBD1 (5 bases). Germline lookup yields CDR1 LGHDT and CDR2 YNNKEL (reference sequence). Between the trimmed V and J ends, which lost 4 bases and 5 bases, there was a span of 11 bases. This CDR3 region has 14 residues. The CDR3 DNA is TGTGCCAGCAGCCCCCGTGCAGGGAATGAAAAACTGTTTTTT. It codes for CASSPRAGNEKLFF.

This clone was counted only a few times. The V call is TRBV13, the J call TRBJ1-1, with 7 bases matching TRBD1. In germline, CDR1 is PRHDT, CDR2 FYEKMQ (reference sequence). With 4 bases clipped from V and 1 base from J, the junction kept 6 bases outside the gene matches. The CDR3 runs 15 residues. CDR3 in amino acids: CASSYPTGWNTEAFF. CDR3 DNA sequence: TGTGCCAGCAGCTACCCGACAGGGTGGAACACTGAAGCTTTCTTT.

The rearrangement links TRBV18 to TRBJ2-7; a weak D match, TRBD1 (5 bases). The CDR3 totals 17 residues. With 1 base removed from V and 3 bases from J, the gap between germline ends came to 19 bases. CDR1 KGHSH and CDR2 LQKENI come from the germline V gene. CDR3 residues: CASSPRINPQGNYEQYF. The CDR3 region has the DNA TGTGCCAGCTCACCACGAATTAATCCCCAGGGCAACTACGAGCAGTACTTC. Combining the CDR3 with reference TRBV18 and TRBJ2-7 gives the whole variable domain NAGVMQNPRHLVRRRGQEARLRCSPMKGHSHVYWYRQLPEEGLKFMVYLQKENIIDESGMPKERFSAEFPKEGPSILRIQQVVRGDSAAYFCASSPRINPQGNYEQYFGPGTRLTVT.

This rearrangement joins TRBV15 to TRBJ2-6; D is unresolved. This CDR3 has 19 amino acids. CDR1 is LNHNV and CDR2 is YYDKDF in the germline V gene (reference sequence). V was trimmed by 0 bases and J by 0 bases, leaving 15 bases between them. CDR3 sequence: CATSRELGRPTSGANVLTF. In DNA form, the CDR3 reads TGTGCCACCAGCAGAGAGCTGGGCAGGCCGACCTCTGGGGCCAACGTCCTGACTTTC.

The chain carries TRBV24-1 and TRBJ1-2; 7 positions agree with TRBD1. The CDR3 extends over 16 amino acids. Germline V gives CDR1 KGHDR, CDR2 SFDVKD. V lost 4 bases and J lost 0; bases outside the gene matches: 7. In DNA form, the CDR3 reads TGTGCCACCAGTGACCCCGGACAGGCGGCTAACTATGGCTACACCTTC. Residues: CATSDPGQAANYGYTF.

This clone occurred once. The gene calls are TRBV5-4 and TRBJ2-7; 8 bases agree with TRBD1. The junction had 6 bases not matched to a gene; V was cut back by 3 bases and J by 1 base. The germline gives CDR1 SGHNT, CDR2 YYREEE (reference sequence). CDR3 length: 15 amino acids. The CDR3 is CASSWGQAGSYEQYF. CDR3 nucleotide sequence: TGTGCCAGCAGCTGGGGACAGGCGGGATCCTACGAGCAGTACTTC.

The rearrangement links TRBV12-3 or TRBV12-4 to TRBJ1-1; 8 bases match TRBD1. The V and J ends lost 6 bases and 4 bases, in that order; junction bases with no gene match: 4. This CDR3 is built from 13 residues. The CDR3 sequence: CASRRTGTTEAFF. CDR3 coding DNA: TGTGCCAGCAGACGGACAGGGACCACTGAAGCTTTCTTT.

The CDR3 sequence is CASSLRQGSTDTQYF. DNA of the CDR3: TGTGCCAGCAGCTTGAGACAGGGCTCCACAGATACGCAGTATTTT. V usage is TRBV3-1 (or the pseudogene TRBV3-2) and J usage is TRBJ2-3; 7 nucleotides line up with TRBD1. CDR3 length: 15 residues. V lost 5 bases to trimming and J lost 2 bases; unmatched junction nucleotides: 7. The V gene's germline CDR1 is LGHDT and CDR2 YNNKEL (reference sequence).

This clone turned up a few times. Within the sample, other DNA sequences also encode this same CDR3. V usage is TRBV12-3 or TRBV12-4 and J usage is TRBJ1-5; 8 positions agree with TRBD1. The CDR3 totals 13 residues. J was trimmed by 6 bases and V by 6 bases; bases with no gene match: 4. CDR3 sequence: CASSRDRGQPQHF. The CDR3 DNA reads TGTGCCAGCAGCCGCGACAGGGGTCAGCCCCAGCATTTT.

This clone was counted a single time. The chain carries TRBV5-1 and TRBJ1-5; D is unclear. Germline V gene lookup returns CDR1 SGHRS and CDR2 YFSETQ. This CDR3 region has 15 residues. V dropped 0 bases and J dropped 1 base, with 8 bases sitting between them. CDR3 sequence reads: CASSLDFRSNQPQHF. The CDR3 nucleotides are TGCGCCAGCAGCTTGGACTTCCGGAGCAATCAGCCCCAGCATTTT. Combining the CDR3 with reference TRBV5-1 and TRBJ1-5 gives the whole variable domain KAGVTQTPRYLIKTRGQQVTLSCSPISGHRSVSWYQQTPGQGLQFLFEYFSETQRNKGNFPGRFSGRQFSNSRSEMNVSTLELGDSALYLCASSLDFRSNQPQHFGDGTRLSIL.

This chain uses TRBV4-2 with TRBJ2-2, with TRBD2 matching over 8 bases. The CDR3 is made up of 16 amino acids. Germline-derived CDR1 and CDR2 are LGHNA and YNFKEQ. Unmatched junction bases numbered 6, after V lost 3 bases and J lost 3 bases. The CDR3 loop reads CASSHDPGGDTGELFF. In nucleotides, the CDR3 is TGTGCCAGCAGCCACGACCCCGGGGGGGACACCGGGGAGCTGTTTTTT.

The V and J genes are TRBV6-1 and TRBJ1-6; D possibly corresponds to TRBD1 (6 bases). Germline V gene data show CDR1 as MNHNS and CDR2 as SASEGT. The V end lost 2 bases, the J end lost 5 bases, and 13 bases lay between the germline ends. The length of the CDR3 is 16 residues. The CDR3 DNA is TGTGCCAGCAGTGAACAGGACAGCTCTAATAATTCACCCCTCCACTTT. Its translation: CASSEQDSSNNSPLHF.

The V call is TRBV4-2, the J call TRBJ2-3; D is perhaps TRBD2 (6 bases). The CDR3 totals 14 residues. The ends were cut back, 4 bases at V and 6 bases at J, with 14 bases in the middle. CDR1 LGHNA and CDR2 YNFKEQ come from the germline V gene. The CDR3 loop reads CASSPRLEIDTQYF. CDR3 nucleotide sequence: TGTGCCAGCAGCCCGAGACTAGAAATCGATACGCAGTATTTT.

The chain uses TRBV18 and TRBJ2-7; tentatively, D is TRBD2 (5 bases). The CDR3 totals 14 residues. Germline loops: CDR1 KGHSH, CDR2 LQKENI. V shed 6 bases and J shed 0 bases, with 12 bases lying between them. CDR3 sequence reads: CASSAAESSYEQYF. The CDR3 DNA reads TGTGCCAGCTCCGCAGCGGAAAGCTCCTACGAGCAGTACTTC. Together with reference TRBV18 and TRBJ2-7, the CDR3 gives the full variable domain: NAGVMQNPRHLVRRRGQEARLRCSPMKGHSHVYWYRQLPEEGLKFMVYLQKENIIDESGMPKERFSAEFPKEGPSILRIQQVVRGDSAAYFCASSAAESSYEQYFGPGTRLTVT.

This chain links TRBV3-1 (or the pseudogene TRBV3-2) with TRBJ2-7; TRBD1 matches at 10 bases. The CDR3 is 17 residues long. V trimming: 4 bases; J trimming: 2 bases; junction bases outside the gene matches: 11. CDR1 is LGHDT and CDR2 is YNNKEL in the germline V gene (reference sequence). The DNA for the CDR3 is TGTGCCAGCAGCCGTAGTAGCTCCGGGACAGGGGCCTACGAGCAGTACTTC. It specifies CASSRSSSGTGAYEQYF.

This clone was seen a handful of times. The chain couples TRBV27 to TRBJ2-1; TRBD1 matches at 9 bases. The germline V gene has CDR1 MNHEY and CDR2 SMNVEV (reference sequence). V shed 10 bases, J shed 5 bases, and the junction held 9 bases outside the gene matches. The CDR3 loop spans 14 amino acids. CDR3 loop: CATTRDRADNEQFF. For the CDR3, the DNA is TGTGCCACAACCAGGGACAGGGCCGACAATGAGCAGTTCTTC.